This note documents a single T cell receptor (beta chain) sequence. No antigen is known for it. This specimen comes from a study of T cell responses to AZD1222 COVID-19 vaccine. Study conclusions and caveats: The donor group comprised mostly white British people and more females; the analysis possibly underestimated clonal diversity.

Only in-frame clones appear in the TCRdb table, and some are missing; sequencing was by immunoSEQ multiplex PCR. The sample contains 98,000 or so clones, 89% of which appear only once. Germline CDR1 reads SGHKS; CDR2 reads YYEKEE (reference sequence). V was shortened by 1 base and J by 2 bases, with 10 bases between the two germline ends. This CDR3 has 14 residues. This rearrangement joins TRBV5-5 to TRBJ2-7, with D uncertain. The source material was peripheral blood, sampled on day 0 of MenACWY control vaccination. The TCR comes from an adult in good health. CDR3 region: CASSLYTVTYEQYF. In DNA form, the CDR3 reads TGTGCCAGCAGCTTGTACACGGTCACCTACGAGCAGTACTTC.